A selection of T cell receptor beta chains follows, all from one sample in a study of blood T cell repertoires in COVID-19. This table comes from immunoSEQ multiplex PCR, and its TCRdb copy is limited to in-frame clones, with some not included. The sample contains 200,000 to 250,000 clones, under 90% of which appear only once. The source material was peripheral blood. The receptors stem from a woman older than 75 with acute or convalescent COVID-19. Both conserved end residues are part of each CDR3. Fields, in order: clone size, D gene, J gene, V gene, CDR3 protein, CDR3 DNA. The D gene is left open where the match is weak. Some rows mark clone size as missing; the rest say once, few, many or name a class of expanded clone.

>NA|NA|TRBJ2-3|TRBV4-1
CASSLVDKGDTQYF
TGCGCCAGCAGCTTAGTCGACAAGGGGGATACGCAGTATTTT
>NA|TRBD2|TRBJ2-3|TRBV19
CASSPSGGITDTQYF
TGTGCCAGTAGTCCGAGCGGGGGGATCACAGATACGCAGTATTTT
>NA|NA|TRBJ1-3|TRBV27
CASRRGGPGNTIYF
TGTGCCAGCCGTCGGGGGGGTCCTGGAAACACCATATATTTT
>NA|NA|TRBJ2-3|TRBV6-1
CASSEQARGTQYF
TGTGCCAGCAGTGAACAGGCCCGGGGTACGCAGTATTTT
>NA|TRBD1|TRBJ2-2|TRBV6-5
CASSMGQGYSGELFF
TGTGCCAGCAGTATGGGACAGGGGTACTCCGGGGAGCTGTTTTTT
>NA|TRBD1|TRBJ1-1|TRBV7-8
CASSLEQGVDTEAFF
TGTGCCAGCAGCTTAGAACAGGGGGTGGACACTGAAGCTTTCTTT
>NA|NA|TRBJ1-1|TRBV2
CASSVSGDNTEAFF
TGTGCCAGCAGTGTTAGCGGGGATAACACTGAAGCTTTCTTT
>NA|TRBD1|TRBJ2-3|TRBV12-3/TRBV12-4
CASSWDSDTQYF
TGTGCCAGCAGTTGGGACAGCGATACGCAGTATTTT
>NA|NA|TRBJ2-7|TRBV7-9
CASSSAGTVYEQYF
TGTGCCAGCAGCTCTGCCGGGACTGTATACGAGCAGTACTTC
>NA|TRBD2|TRBJ2-5|TRBV12-5
CASGPAGGGETQYF
TGTGCTAGTGGCCCAGCGGGGGGCGGGGAGACCCAGTACTTC
>NA|TRBD1|TRBJ1-6|TRBV6-1
CASSEAPGGSSPLHF
TGTGCCAGCAGTGAAGCGCCAGGGGGCTCTTCACCCCTCCACTTT
>NA|NA|TRBJ1-1|TRBV7-3
CASSLALNTEAFF
TGTGCCAGCAGCTTAGCGTTGAACACTGAAGCTTTCTTT
>NA|TRBD2|TRBJ2-7|TRBV20-1
CSASGSGALREQYF
TGCAGTGCTAGTGGTAGCGGGGCTTTGAGGGAGCAGTACTTC
>NA|NA|TRBJ1-1|TRBV5-1
CASGPAGPMNTEAFF
TGCGCCAGCGGACCCGCAGGGCCCATGAACACTGAAGCTTTCTTT
>NA|NA|TRBJ1-1|TRBV11-2
CASSLVLINTEAFF
TGTGCCAGCAGCTTAGTCCTAATCAACACTGAAGCTTTCTTT
>NA|NA|TRBJ2-2|TRBV19
CASSIGGGTANTGELFF
TGTGCCAGTAGTATAGGAGGGGGGACAGCGAACACCGGGGAGCTGTTTTTT
>NA|TRBD1|TRBJ2-5|TRBV6-1
CASNDRQGALTQETQYF
TGTGCCAGCAATGATAGACAGGGGGCGCTGACCCAAGAGACCCAGTACTTC
>once|NA|TRBJ1-5|TRBV7-6
CASSLTGNQPQHF
TGTGCCAGCAGCTTAACAGGGAATCAGCCCCAGCATTTT
>NA|NA|TRBJ1-4|TRBV2
CASSRSSGSSNEKLFF
TGTGCCAGCAGTCGCTCATCAGGCTCCTCTAATGAAAAACTGTTTTTT
>NA|NA|TRBJ2-5|TRBV5-4
CASSPGGSQQETQYF
TGTGCCAGCAGCCCCGGCGGCAGTCAACAAGAGACCCAGTACTTC
>NA|NA|TRBJ2-7|TRBV6-6
CASSPGTGGEQYF
TGTGCCAGCAGTCCCGGGACTGGGGGCGAGCAGTACTTC
>NA|NA|TRBJ1-2|TRBV11-2
CASSSLRNPAYGYTF
TGTGCCAGCAGCTCCCTGCGGAATCCGGCCTATGGCTACACCTTC
>once|NA|TRBJ2-3|TRBV9
CASSSLVVTDTQYF
TGTGCCAGCAGCTCACTAGTTGTAACAGATACGCAGTATTTT
>few|NA|TRBJ1-2|TRBV10-3
CAISTPNYGYTF
TGTGCCATCAGTACACCGAACTATGGCTACACCTTC
>NA|TRBD1|TRBJ1-1|TRBV19
CASRDRGHGNTEAFF
TGTGCCAGTAGGGACAGGGGGCATGGGAACACTGAAGCTTTCTTT
>NA|NA|TRBJ1-1|TRBV6-5
CASSHIQGPEAFF
TGTGCCAGCAGCCACATACAGGGCCCTGAAGCTTTCTTT
>NA|TRBD2|TRBJ2-5|TRBV28
CASSPLGVSGVETQYF
TGTGCCAGCAGTCCCCTTGGTGTTAGCGGGGTGGAGACCCAGTACTTC